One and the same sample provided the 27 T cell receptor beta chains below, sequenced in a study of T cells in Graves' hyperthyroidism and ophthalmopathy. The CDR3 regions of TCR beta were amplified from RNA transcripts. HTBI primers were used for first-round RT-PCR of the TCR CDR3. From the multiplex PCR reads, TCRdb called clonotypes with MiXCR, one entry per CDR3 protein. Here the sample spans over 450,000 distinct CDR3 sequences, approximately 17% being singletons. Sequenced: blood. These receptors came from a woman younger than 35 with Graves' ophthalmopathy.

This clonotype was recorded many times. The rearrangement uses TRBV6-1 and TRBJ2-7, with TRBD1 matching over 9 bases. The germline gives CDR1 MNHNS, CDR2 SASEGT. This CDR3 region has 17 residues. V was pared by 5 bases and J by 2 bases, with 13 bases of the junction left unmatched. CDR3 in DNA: TGTGCCAGCAGTACAGATAAGTCGGGACAGGGCACCTACGAGCAGTACTTC. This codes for CASSTDKSGQGTYEQYF.

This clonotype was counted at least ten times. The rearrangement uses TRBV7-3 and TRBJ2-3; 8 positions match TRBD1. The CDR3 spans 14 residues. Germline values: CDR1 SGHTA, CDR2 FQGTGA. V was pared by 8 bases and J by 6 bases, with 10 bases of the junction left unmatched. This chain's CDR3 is CASSRGLGGDTQYF. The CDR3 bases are TGTGCCAGCTCCAGGGGGCTAGGCGGGGATACGCAGTATTTT.

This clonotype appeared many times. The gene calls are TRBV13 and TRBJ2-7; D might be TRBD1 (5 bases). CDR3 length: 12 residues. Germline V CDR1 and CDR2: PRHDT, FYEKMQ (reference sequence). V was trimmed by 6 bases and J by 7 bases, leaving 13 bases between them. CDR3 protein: CASSIGAREQYF. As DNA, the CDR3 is TGTGCCAGCAGTATAGGGGCGCGGGAGCAGTACTTC.

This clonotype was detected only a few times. The CDR3 coding sequence is TGTGCCAGCAGCCAAGAGGGGTCTCGGCCCCAGCATTTT. Its protein is CASSQEGSRPQHF. V usage is TRBV7-9 and J usage is TRBJ1-5; a weak D match, TRBD1 (5 bases). Trimming cost V 5 bases and J 9 bases, with 14 bases left between them. Per germline, CDR1 SEHNR and CDR2 FQNEAQ (reference sequence). The CDR3 is 13 residues long. Variable domain in full (rest from reference TRBV7-9 and TRBJ1-5): DTGVSQNPRHKITKRGQNVTFRCDPISEHNRLYWYRQTLGQGPEFLTYFQNEAQLEKSRLLSDRFSAERPKGSFSTLEIQRTEQGDSAMYLCASSQEGSRPQHFGDGTRLSIL.

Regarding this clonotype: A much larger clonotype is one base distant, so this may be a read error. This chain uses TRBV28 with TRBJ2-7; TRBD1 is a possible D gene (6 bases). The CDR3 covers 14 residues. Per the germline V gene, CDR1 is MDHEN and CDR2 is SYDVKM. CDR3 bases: TGTGCCGGCAGTTTTCTCCAGGGGAAACACGAGCAGTACTTC. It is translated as CAGSFLQGKHEQYF.

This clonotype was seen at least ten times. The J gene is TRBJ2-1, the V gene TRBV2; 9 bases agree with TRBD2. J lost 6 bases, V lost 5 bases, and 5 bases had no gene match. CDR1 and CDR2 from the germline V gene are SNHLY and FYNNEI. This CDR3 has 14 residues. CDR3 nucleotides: TGTGCCAGCAGTAAAAGCGGGGGGCCCAATGAGCAGTTCTTC. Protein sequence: CASSKSGGPNEQFF.

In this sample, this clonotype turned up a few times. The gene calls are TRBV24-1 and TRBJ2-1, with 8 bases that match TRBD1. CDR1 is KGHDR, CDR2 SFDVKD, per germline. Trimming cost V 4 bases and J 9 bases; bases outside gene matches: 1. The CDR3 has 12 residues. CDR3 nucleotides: TGTGCCACCAGTGAAGACAGGGGTGAGCAGTTCTTC. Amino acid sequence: CATSEDRGEQFF.

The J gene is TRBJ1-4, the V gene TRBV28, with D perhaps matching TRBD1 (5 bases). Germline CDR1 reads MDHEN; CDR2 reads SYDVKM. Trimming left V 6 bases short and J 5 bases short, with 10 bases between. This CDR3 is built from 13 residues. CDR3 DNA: TGTGCCAGCAGAGACAGTTCAAATGAAAAACTGTTTTTT. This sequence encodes CASRDSSNEKLFF. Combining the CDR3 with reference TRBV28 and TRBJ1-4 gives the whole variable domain DVKVTQSSRYLVKRTGEKVFLECVQDMDHENMFWYRQDPGLGLRLIYFSYDVKMKEKGDIPEGYSVSREKKERFSLILESASTNQTSMYLCASRDSSNEKLFFGSGTQLSVL.

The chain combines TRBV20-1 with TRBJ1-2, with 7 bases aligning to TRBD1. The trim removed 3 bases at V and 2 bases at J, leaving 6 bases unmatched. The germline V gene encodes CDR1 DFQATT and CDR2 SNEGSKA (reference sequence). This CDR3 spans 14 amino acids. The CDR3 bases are TGCAGTGCTAGGCACAGGGGTGGAAACTATGGCTACACCTTC. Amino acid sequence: CSARHRGGNYGYTF.

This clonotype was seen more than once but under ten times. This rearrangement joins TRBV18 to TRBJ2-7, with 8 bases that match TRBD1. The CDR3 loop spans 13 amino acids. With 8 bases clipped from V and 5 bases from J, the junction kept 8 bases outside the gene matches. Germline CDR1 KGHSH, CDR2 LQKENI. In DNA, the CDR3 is TGTGCCAGCCCCGGGACAGGTGGCCACGAGCAGTACTTC. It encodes CASPGTGGHEQYF. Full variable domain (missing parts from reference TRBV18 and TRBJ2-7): NAGVMQNPRHLVRRRGQEARLRCSPMKGHSHVYWYRQLPEEGLKFMVYLQKENIIDESGMPKERFSAEFPKEGPSILRIQQVVRGDSAAYFCASPGTGGHEQYFGPGTRLTVT.

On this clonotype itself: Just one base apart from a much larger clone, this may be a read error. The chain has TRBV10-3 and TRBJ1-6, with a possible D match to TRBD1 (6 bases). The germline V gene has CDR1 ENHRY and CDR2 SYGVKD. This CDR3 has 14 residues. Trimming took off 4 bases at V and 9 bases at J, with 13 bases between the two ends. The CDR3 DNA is TGTGCCATCAGTGGGGGGCAGGGAAGTTCACCCCTCCACTTT. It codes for CAISGGQGSSPLHF.

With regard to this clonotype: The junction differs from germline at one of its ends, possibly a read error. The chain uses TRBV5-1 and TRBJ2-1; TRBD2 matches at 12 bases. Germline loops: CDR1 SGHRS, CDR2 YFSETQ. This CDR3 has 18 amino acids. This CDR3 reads CASSPGLAGISSYNGQFF. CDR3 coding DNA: TGCGCCAGCAGCCCGGGACTAGCGGGCATAAGTTCCTACAATGGGCAGTTCTTC.

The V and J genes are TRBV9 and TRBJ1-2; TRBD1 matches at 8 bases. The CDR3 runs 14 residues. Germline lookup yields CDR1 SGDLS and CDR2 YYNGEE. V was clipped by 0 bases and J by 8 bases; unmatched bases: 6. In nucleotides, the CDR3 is TGTGCCAGCAGCGTAGATGGAGGACAGGGCGGCTACACCTTC. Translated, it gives CASSVDGGQGGYTF.

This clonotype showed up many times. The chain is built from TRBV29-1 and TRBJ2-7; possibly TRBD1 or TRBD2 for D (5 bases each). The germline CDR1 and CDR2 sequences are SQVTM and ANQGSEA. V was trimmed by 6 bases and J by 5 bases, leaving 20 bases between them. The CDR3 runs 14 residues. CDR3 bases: TGCAGCGTCGGGACCGGGACCCTATCCCACGAGCAGTACTTC. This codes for CSVGTGTLSHEQYF.

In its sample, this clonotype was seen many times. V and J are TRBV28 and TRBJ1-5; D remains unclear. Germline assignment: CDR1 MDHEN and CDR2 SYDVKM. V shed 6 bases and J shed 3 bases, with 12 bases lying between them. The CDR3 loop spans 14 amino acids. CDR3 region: CASRTQIFNQPQHF. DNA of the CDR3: TGTGCCAGCAGGACCCAGATTTTCAATCAGCCCCAGCATTTT.

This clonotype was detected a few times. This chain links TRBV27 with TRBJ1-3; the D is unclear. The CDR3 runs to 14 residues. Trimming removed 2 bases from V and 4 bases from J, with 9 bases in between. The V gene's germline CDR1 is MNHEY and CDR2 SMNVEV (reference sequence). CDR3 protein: CASSLNMAGNTIYF. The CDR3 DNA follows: TGTGCCAGCAGTTTAAATATGGCGGGAAACACCATATATTTT.

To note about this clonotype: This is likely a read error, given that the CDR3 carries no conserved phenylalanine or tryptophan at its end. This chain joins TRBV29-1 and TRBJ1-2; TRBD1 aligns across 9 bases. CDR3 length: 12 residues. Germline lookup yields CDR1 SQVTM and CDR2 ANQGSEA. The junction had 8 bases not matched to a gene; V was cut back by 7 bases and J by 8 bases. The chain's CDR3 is CSGQDRGKGYTI. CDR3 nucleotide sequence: TGCAGCGGCCAAGACAGGGGGAAAGGCTACACCATC.

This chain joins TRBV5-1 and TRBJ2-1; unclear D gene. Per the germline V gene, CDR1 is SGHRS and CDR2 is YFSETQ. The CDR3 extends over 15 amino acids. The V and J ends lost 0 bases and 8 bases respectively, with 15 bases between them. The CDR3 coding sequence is TGCGCCAGCAGCTTGGGGGGTGGTATAATCGATGAGCAGTTCTTC. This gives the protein CASSLGGGIIDEQFF.

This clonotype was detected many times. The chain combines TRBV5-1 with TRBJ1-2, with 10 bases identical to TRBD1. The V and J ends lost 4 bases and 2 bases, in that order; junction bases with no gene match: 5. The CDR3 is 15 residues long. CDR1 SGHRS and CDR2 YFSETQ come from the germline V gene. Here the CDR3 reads CASSGGTGANYGYTF. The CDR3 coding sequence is TGCGCCAGCAGCGGTGGGACAGGGGCGAACTATGGCTACACCTTC.

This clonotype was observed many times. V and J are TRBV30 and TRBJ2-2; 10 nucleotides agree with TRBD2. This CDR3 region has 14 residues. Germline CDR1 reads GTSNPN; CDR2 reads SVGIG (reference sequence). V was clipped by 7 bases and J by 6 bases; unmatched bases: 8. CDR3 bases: TGTGCCTCGAGCGGGAGGGCCTCTTCCGGGGAGCTGTTTTTT. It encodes CASSGRASSGELFF.

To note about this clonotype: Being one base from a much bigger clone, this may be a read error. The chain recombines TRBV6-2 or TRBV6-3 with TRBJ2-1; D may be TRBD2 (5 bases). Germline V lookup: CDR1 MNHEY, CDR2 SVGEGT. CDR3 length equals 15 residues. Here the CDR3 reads CASSSTSTSCNEQFF. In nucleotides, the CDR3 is TGTGCCAGCAGTTCTACTAGTACCTCCTGCAATGAGCAGTTCTTC.

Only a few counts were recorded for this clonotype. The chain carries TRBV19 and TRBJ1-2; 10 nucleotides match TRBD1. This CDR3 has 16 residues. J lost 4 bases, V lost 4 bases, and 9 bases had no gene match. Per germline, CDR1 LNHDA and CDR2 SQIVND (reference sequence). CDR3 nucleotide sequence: TGTGCCAGTAGTACTCGGGACAGGGGTCGCGTCTATGGCTACACCTTC. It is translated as CASSTRDRGRVYGYTF.

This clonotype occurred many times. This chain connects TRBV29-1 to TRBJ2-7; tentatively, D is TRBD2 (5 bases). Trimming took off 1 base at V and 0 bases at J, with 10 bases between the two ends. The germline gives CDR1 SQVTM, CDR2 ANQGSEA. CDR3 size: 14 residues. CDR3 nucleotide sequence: TGCAGCGTTGAAGGTGGAGGCAGCTCCTACGAGCAGTACTTC. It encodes CSVEGGGSSYEQYF.

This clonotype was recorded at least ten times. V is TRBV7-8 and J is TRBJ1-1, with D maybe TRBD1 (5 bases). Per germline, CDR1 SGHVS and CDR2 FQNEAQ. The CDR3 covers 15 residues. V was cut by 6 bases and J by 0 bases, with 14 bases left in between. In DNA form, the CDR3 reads TGTGCCAGCAGTCATAGTGGGACCGTGAACACTGAAGCTTTCTTT. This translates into CASSHSGTVNTEAFF.

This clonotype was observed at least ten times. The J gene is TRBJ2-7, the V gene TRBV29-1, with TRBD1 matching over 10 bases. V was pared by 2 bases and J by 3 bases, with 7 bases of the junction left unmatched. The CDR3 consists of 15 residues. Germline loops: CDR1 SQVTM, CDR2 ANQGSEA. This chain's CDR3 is CSVEWSGQGLYEQYF. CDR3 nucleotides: TGCAGCGTTGAATGGTCGGGACAGGGGCTCTACGAGCAGTACTTC.

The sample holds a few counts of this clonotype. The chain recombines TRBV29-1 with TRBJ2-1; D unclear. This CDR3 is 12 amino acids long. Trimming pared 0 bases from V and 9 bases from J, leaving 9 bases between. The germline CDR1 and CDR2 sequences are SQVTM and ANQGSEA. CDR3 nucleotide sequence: TGCAGCGTTGAAGAGAACGTTCCTGAGCAGTTCTTC. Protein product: CSVEENVPEQFF.

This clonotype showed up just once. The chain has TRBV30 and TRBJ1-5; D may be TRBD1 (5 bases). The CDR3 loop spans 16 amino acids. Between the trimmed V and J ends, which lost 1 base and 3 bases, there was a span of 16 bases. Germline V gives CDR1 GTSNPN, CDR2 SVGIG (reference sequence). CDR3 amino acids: CAWSATGTIPNQPQHF. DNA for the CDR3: TGTGCCTGGAGTGCAACCGGGACCATACCCAATCAGCCCCAGCATTTT.